A single sample gave rise to the 16 T cell receptor beta chains below, sequenced in a study of cytomegalovirus exposure and HLA in healthy donors. The PCR contained 60 Vbeta and 13 Jbeta primers. Profiling relied on immunoSEQ multiplex PCR, and the TCRdb table lists in-frame clones only, not all of them. The data show some 99,000 clones, roughly 70% seen once. The sequencing sample was made of PBMCs. Receptor source: a male donor in good health and CMV-seronegative.

The chain links TRBV6-5 to TRBJ1-2; TRBD1 agrees at 10 bases. CDR1 and CDR2 from the germline V gene are MNHEY and SVGAGI. The CDR3 runs to 11 residues. Written as DNA, the CDR3 is TGTTTAGACAGGGGGCATAGGGGCTACACCTTC. Protein sequence: CLDRGHRGYTF.

V usage is TRBV6-5 and J usage is TRBJ2-1, with D perhaps TRBD1 (5 bases). CDR1 is MNHEY, CDR2 SVGAGI, per germline. CDR3 size: 14 residues. V gave up 5 bases and J gave up 2 bases, with 10 bases separating them. Here the CDR3 DNA reads TGTGCCAGCAGTCCCCAGGGAACCTACAATGAGCAGTTCTTC. Translated: CASSPQGTYNEQFF.

This chain uses TRBV6-5 with TRBJ1-2, with 11 nucleotides matching TRBD1. Germline V CDR1 and CDR2: MNHEY, SVGAGI. CDR3 length: 16 residues. The junction had 6 bases not matched to a gene; V was cut back by 4 bases and J by 2 bases. The CDR3 loop is CASSFVRDRGNYGYTF. CDR3 in DNA: TGTGCCAGCAGTTTCGTCCGGGACAGGGGGAACTATGGCTACACCTTC.

This clone has a handful of counts. In the same sample, other DNA sequences code for this CDR3. V and J are TRBV5-1 and TRBJ1-4; D unresolved. Per germline, CDR1 SGHRS and CDR2 YFSETQ. V was pared by 0 bases and J by 7 bases, with 7 bases between. This CDR3 region has 13 residues. In nucleotides, the CDR3 is TGCGCCAGCAGCTTGGCTCGTAGTGAAAAACTGTTTTTT. As protein: CASSLARSEKLFF.

This clone was detected a few times. The chain couples TRBV27 to TRBJ2-7, with TRBD2 matching over 12 bases. This CDR3 contains 15 residues. The V gene's germline CDR1 is MNHEY and CDR2 SMNVEV (reference sequence). V trimming: 6 bases; J trimming: 3 bases; junction bases outside the gene matches: 6. The DNA of the CDR3 is TGTGCCAGCAGCCCGACTAGCGGGAGTTACTACGAGCAGTACTTC. Encoded protein: CASSPTSGSYYEQYF.

V is TRBV7-3 and J is TRBJ2-5; 11 bases align to TRBD2. The end of the DNA is better explained by TRBJ2-7, so the J call may be wrong. This CDR3 has 14 residues. Germline assignment: CDR1 SGHTA and CDR2 FQGTGA. DNA for the CDR3: TGTGCCAGCAGCCCTAGCGGGGGGCCCTACGAGCAGTACTTC. Translating gives CASSPSGGPYEQYF.

The chain has TRBV6-1 and TRBJ1-2; TRBD1 matches at 9 bases. The junction had 9 bases not matched to a gene; V was cut back by 7 bases and J by 6 bases. The CDR3 runs 14 residues. Germline values: CDR1 MNHNS, CDR2 SASEGT. CDR3 sequence (DNA): TGTGCCAGCACCTCCTGGGGGACAGGGAATGGCTACACCTTC. Translated, it gives CASTSWGTGNGYTF.

V gene TRBV27 combines with J gene TRBJ2-3; 8 positions match TRBD1. Germline CDR1 MNHEY, CDR2 SMNVEV (reference sequence). With V trimmed by 5 bases and J by 0 bases, 7 bases remained unmatched. The CDR3 length is 16 residues. Written as DNA, the CDR3 is TGTGCCAGCAGTCGCCTGACAGGGGAGAGCACAGATACGCAGTATTTT. Its protein is CASSRLTGESTDTQYF.

The chain links TRBV29-1 to TRBJ2-5; 8 nucleotides match TRBD1. Germline V gene sequence: CDR1 SQVTM, CDR2 ANQGSEA. The CDR3 runs to 14 residues. V lost 4 bases, J lost 4 bases, and 8 bases stayed unmatched. The CDR3 nucleotides read TGCAGCGTTGTAGCAGGGGGCGCGGGAGAGACCCAGTACTTC. Amino acids: CSVVAGGAGETQYF. Filled out from reference TRBV29-1 and TRBJ2-5, the complete variable domain reads SAVISQKPSRDICQRGTSLTIQCQVDSQVTMMFWYRQQPGQSLTLIATANQGSEATYESGFVIDKFPISRPNLTFSTLTVSNMSPEDSSIYLCSVVAGGAGETQYFGPGTRLLVL.

This chain connects TRBV4-3 to TRBJ2-2; 14 bases match TRBD2. Germline CDR1 LGHNA, CDR2 YSLEER. This CDR3 comprises 17 residues. V trimming: 3 bases; J trimming: 2 bases; junction bases outside the gene matches: 2. The CDR3 sequence is CASSHGTSGSNTGELFF. The DNA of the CDR3 is TGCGCCAGCAGCCATGGGACTAGCGGGAGTAACACCGGGGAGCTGTTTTTT.

The V gene is TRBV7-2, the J gene TRBJ2-7; tentative D call: TRBD1 (6 bases). The germline V gene has CDR1 SGHTA and CDR2 FQGNSA. This CDR3 has 14 amino acids. Trimming took 5 bases from V and 2 from J, leaving 13 bases between them. CDR3 loop: CASSPQGQTYEQYF. The CDR3, as DNA: TGTGCCAGCAGCCCCCAGGGACAAACCTACGAGCAGTACTTC.

The CDR3 spells CASSYSGGNCEAFF. CDR3 nucleotides: TGTGCCAGCAGTTACTCGGGGGGGAACTGTGAAGCTTTCTTT. The chain combines TRBV6-6 with TRBJ1-1; D may be TRBD1 (5 bases). V shed 0 bases and J shed 7 bases, with 12 bases lying between them. This CDR3 is 14 amino acids long. Germline V gene sequence: CDR1 MNHNY, CDR2 SVGAGI (reference sequence).

V and J are TRBV11-1 and TRBJ2-7; tentative D call: TRBD1 (7 bases). V dropped 5 bases and J dropped 2 bases, with 19 bases sitting between them. This CDR3 is built from 16 residues. Germline CDR1 and CDR2: SGHAT and FQDESV (reference sequence). The CDR3 DNA is TGTGCCAGCAGCGTTGGCCGGGGGACAGAGACCTACGAGCAGTACTTC. It codes for CASSVGRGTETYEQYF.

The rearrangement joins TRBV30 to TRBJ1-5; maybe TRBD1 (6 bases). V lost 4 bases to trimming and J lost 6 bases, with 16 bases between them. CDR3 length: 14 amino acids. Per germline, CDR1 GTSNPN and CDR2 SVGIG (reference sequence). The CDR3 spells CAWTQGGGPQPQHF. CDR3 nucleotide sequence: TGTGCCTGGACTCAAGGGGGAGGGCCTCAGCCCCAGCATTTT.

This clone was detected only a few times. The V and J genes are TRBV4-1 and TRBJ2-7, with D unclear. Deletions cut 1 base from V and 7 bases from J, with 17 bases between. The CDR3 extends over 15 amino acids. The germline V gene has CDR1 MGHRA and CDR2 YSYEKL. CDR3 sequence reads: CASSQVYPKSVEQYF. CDR3 bases: TGCGCCAGCAGCCAAGTTTATCCCAAGAGCGTGGAGCAGTACTTC.

The genes are TRBV5-4 and TRBJ2-4, with a tentative D call TRBD1 (6 bases). CDR1 is SGHNT, CDR2 YYREEE, per germline (reference sequence). This CDR3 is 13 amino acids long. V was shortened by 3 bases and J by 6 bases, with 10 bases between the two germline ends. DNA for the CDR3: TGTGCCAGCAGCTCCGGACAGACAAACATTCAGTACTTC. This translates into CASSSGQTNIQYF.